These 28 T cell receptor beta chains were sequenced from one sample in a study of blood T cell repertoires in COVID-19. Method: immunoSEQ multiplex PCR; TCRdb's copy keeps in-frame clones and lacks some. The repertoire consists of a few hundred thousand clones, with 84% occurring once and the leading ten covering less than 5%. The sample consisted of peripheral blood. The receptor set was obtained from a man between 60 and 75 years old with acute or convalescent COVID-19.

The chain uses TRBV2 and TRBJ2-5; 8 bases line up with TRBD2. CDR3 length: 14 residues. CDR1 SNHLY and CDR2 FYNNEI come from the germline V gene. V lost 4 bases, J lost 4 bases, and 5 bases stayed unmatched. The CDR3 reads CASSVGTSRETQYF. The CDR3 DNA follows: TGTGCCAGCAGTGTAGGGACTAGTCGAGAGACCCAGTACTTC.

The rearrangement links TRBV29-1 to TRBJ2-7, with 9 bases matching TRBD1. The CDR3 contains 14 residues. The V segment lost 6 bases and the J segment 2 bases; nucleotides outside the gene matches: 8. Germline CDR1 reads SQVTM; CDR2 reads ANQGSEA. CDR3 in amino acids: CSVSRQGVAYEQYF. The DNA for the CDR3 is TGCAGCGTCTCCCGACAGGGGGTTGCCTACGAGCAGTACTTC.

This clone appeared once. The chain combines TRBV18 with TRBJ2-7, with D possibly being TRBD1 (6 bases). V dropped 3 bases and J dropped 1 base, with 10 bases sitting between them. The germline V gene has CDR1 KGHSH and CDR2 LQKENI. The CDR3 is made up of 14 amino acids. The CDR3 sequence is CASSPGHLSYEQYF. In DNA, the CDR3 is TGTGCCAGCTCACCGGGACATTTGTCCTACGAGCAGTACTTC.

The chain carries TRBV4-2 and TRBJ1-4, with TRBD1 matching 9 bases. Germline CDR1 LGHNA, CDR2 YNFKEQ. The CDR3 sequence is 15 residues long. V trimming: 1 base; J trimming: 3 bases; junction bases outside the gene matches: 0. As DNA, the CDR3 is TGTGCCAGCAGCCAAGGACAGGGGGCTAATGAAAAACTGTTTTTT. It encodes CASSQGQGANEKLFF.

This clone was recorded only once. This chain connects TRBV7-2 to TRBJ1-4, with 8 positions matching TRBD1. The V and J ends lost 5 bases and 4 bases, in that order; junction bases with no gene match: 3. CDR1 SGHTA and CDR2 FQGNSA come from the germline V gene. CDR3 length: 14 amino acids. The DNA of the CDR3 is TGTGCCAGCAGCCAAGGACAGGGTAATGAAAAACTGTTTTTT. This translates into CASSQGQGNEKLFF.

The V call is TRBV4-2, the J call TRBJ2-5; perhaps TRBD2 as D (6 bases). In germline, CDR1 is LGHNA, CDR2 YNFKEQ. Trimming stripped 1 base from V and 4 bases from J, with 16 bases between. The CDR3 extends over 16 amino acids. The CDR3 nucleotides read TGTGCCAGCAGCCAAGGAACCACGGGAGAGGTAGAGACCCAGTACTTC. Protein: CASSQGTTGEVETQYF.

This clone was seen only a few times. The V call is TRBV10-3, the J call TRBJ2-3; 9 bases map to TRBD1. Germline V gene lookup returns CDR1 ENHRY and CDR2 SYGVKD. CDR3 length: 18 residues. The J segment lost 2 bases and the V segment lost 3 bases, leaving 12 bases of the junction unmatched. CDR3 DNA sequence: TGTGCCATCAGTGAAAAAACCGACAGGGGGAAGGACACAGATACGCAGTATTTT. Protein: CAISEKTDRGKDTDTQYF.

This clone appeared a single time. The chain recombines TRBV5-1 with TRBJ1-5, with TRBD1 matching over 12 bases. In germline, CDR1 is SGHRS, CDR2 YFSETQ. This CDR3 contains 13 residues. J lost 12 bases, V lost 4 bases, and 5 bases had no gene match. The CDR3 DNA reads TGCGCCAGCAGCCCCGGGACAGGGGGCGACCAGCATTTT. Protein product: CASSPGTGGDQHF.

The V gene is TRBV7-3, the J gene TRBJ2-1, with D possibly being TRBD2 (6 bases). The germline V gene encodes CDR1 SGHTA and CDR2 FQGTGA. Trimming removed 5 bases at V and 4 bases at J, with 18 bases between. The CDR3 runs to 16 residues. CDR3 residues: CASSLNLWGEYNEQFF. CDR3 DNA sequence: TGTGCCAGCAGCCTTAACCTCTGGGGGGAGTACAATGAGCAGTTCTTC.

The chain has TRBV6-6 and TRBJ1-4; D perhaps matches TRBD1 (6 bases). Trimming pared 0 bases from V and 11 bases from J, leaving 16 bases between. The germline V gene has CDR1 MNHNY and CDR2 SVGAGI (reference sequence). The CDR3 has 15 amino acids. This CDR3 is CASSYSGGGDGKLFF. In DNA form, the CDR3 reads TGTGCCAGCAGTTACTCGGGTGGGGGCGACGGGAAACTGTTTTTT.

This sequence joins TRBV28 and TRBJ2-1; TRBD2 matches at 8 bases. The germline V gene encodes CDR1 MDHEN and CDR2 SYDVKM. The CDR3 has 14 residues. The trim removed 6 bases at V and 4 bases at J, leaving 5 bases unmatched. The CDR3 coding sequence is TGTGCCAGCAGCAGTAGCGGGATTTACAATGAGCAGTTCTTC. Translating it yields CASSSSGIYNEQFF.

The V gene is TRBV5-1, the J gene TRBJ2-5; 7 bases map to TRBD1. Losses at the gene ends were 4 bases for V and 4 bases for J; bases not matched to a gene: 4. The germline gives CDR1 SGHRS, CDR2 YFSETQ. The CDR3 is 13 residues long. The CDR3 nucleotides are TGCGCCAGCAGCCAGGGACAGCCAGAGACCCAGTACTTC. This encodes CASSQGQPETQYF. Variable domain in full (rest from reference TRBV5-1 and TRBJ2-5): KAGVTQTPRYLIKTRGQQVTLSCSPISGHRSVSWYQQTPGQGLQFLFEYFSETQRNKGNFPGRFSGRQFSNSRSEMNVSTLELGDSALYLCASSQGQPETQYFGPGTRLLVL.

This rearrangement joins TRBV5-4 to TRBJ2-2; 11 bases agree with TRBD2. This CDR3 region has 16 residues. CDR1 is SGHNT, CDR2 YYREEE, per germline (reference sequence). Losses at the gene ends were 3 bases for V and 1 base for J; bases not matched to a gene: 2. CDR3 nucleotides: TGTGCCAGCAGCTGGGGACTAGCGGTGAACACCGGGGAGCTGTTTTTT. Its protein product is CASSWGLAVNTGELFF.

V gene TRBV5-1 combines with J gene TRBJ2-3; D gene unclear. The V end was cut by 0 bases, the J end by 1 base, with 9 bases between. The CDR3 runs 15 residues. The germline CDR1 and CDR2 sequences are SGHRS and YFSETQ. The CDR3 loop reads CASSLAPFGTDTQYF. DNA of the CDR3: TGCGCCAGCAGCTTGGCTCCGTTCGGCACAGATACGCAGTATTTT.

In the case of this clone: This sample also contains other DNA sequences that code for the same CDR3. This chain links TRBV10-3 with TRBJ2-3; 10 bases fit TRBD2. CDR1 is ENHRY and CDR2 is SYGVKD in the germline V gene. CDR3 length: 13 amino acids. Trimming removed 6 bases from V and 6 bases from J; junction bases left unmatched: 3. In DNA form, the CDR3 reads TGTGCCATCAGGCTAGCGGGAGAGGATACGCAGTATTTT. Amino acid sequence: CAIRLAGEDTQYF.

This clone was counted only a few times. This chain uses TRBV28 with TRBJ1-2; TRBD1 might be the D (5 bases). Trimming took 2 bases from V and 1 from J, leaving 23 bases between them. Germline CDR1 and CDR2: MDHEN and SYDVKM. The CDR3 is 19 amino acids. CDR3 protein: CASSLPQTEPTMVNYGYTF. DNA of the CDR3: TGTGCCAGCAGTTTACCCCAGACAGAGCCCACGATGGTTAACTATGGCTACACCTTC.

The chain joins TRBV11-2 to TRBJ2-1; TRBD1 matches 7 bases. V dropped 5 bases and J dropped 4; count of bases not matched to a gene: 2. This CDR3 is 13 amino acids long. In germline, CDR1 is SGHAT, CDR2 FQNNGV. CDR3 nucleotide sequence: TGTGCCAGCAGCCAGGGACAGTACAATGAGCAGTTCTTC. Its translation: CASSQGQYNEQFF.

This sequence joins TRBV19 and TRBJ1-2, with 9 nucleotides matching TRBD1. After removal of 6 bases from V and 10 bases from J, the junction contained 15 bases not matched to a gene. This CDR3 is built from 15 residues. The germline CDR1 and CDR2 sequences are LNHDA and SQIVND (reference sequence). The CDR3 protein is CASSQHGTGTSIYTF. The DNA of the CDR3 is TGTGCCAGTAGCCAACACGGGACAGGGACCTCTATCTACACCTTC.

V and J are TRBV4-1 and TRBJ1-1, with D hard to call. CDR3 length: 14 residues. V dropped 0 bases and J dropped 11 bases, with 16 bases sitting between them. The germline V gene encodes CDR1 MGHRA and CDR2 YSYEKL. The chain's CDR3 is CASSQDLVSFQAFF. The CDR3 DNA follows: TGCGCCAGCAGCCAAGATCTTGTGTCCTTCCAGGCTTTCTTT.

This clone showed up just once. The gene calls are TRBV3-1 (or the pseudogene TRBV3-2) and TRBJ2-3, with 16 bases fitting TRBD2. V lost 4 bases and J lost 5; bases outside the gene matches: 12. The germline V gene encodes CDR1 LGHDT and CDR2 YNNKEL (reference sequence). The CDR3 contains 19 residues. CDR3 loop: CASSLRGTSGRAGRDTQYF. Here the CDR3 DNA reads TGTGCCAGCAGCCTCCGAGGGACTAGCGGGAGGGCCGGAAGAGATACGCAGTATTTT.

The CDR3 loop is CASSRAGLGGGSNQPQHF. The CDR3 nucleotides read TGTGCCAGCAGTCGGGCCGGTCTGGGGGGAGGTAGCAATCAGCCCCAGCATTTT. The chain is built from TRBV2 and TRBJ1-5; D may be TRBD1 (5 bases). The V end lost 5 bases, the J end lost 0 bases, and 20 bases lay between the germline ends. The CDR3 extends over 18 amino acids. CDR1 SNHLY and CDR2 FYNNEI come from the germline V gene.

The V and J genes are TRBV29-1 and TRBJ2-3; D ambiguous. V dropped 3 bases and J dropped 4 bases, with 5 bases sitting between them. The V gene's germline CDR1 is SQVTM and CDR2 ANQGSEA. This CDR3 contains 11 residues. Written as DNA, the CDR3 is TGCAGCGTTGATGAGGCAGATACGCAGTATTTT. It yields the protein CSVDEADTQYF.

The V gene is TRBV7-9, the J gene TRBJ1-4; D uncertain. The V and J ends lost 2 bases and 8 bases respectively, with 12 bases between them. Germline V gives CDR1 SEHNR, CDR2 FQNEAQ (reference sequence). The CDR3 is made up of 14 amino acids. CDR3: CASSLFDKVEKLFF. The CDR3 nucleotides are TGTGCCAGCAGCTTATTCGACAAAGTCGAAAAACTGTTTTTT.

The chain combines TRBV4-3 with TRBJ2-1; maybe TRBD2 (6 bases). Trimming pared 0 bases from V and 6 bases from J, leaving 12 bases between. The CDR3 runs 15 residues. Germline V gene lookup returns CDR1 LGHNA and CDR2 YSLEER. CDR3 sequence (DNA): TGCGCCAGCAGCCAAGATGGGCTAGCGATCAATGAGCAGTTCTTC. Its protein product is CASSQDGLAINEQFF.

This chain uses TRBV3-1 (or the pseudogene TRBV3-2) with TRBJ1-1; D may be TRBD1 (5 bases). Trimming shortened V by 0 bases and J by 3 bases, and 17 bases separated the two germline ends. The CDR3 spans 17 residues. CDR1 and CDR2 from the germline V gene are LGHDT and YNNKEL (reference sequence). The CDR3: CASSQEVGTLGDTEAFF. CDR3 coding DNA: TGTGCCAGCAGCCAAGAAGTGGGCACTTTAGGGGACACTGAAGCTTTCTTT.

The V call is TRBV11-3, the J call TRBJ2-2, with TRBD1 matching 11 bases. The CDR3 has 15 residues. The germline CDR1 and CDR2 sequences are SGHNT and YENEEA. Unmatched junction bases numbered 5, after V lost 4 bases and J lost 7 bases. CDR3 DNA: TGTGCCAGCAGCTCGGGACAGGGGGTGAGCGGGGAGCTGTTTTTT. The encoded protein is CASSSGQGVSGELFF.

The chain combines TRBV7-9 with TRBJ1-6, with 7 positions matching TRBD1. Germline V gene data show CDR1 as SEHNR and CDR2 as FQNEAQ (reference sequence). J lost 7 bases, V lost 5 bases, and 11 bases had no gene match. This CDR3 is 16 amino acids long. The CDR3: CASSALPGQQNSPLHF. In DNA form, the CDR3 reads TGTGCCAGCAGCGCGCTACCGGGACAGCAAAATTCACCCCTCCACTTT.

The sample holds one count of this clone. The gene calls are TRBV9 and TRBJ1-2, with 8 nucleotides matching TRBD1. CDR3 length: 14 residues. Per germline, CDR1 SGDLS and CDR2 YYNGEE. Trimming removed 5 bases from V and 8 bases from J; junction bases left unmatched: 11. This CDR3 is CASSPRTGFSGYTF. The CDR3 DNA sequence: TGTGCCAGCAGTCCTAGGACAGGGTTTTCCGGCTACACCTTC.